What follows are 23 T cell receptor beta chains derived from one specimen sequenced in a study of T cells in Graves' hyperthyroidism and ophthalmopathy. Amplification of TCR beta CDR3 regions used RNA as the template. A first-round RT-PCR of the TCR CDR3 used the HTBI primer set. TCRdb fed the multiplex PCR reads into MiXCR, producing one record per CDR3 protein. This sample has a few hundred thousand distinct CDR3 sequences, with around 43% found just once. Sample: peripheral blood or thyroid tissue (not recorded which). Receptors were obtained from an adult woman with Graves' disease, either hyperthyroidism or ophthalmopathy (not recorded which).

The V gene is TRBV10-3, the J gene TRBJ1-1; possibly TRBD1 for D (5 bases). The CDR3 spans 15 residues. Germline assignment: CDR1 ENHRY and CDR2 SYGVKD. V was pared by 6 bases and J by 1 base, with 15 bases between. The CDR3 nucleotides are TGTGCCATCAGCATAAATGACAGAGCGAACACTGAAGCTTTCTTT. Translated, it gives CAISINDRANTEAFF.

This clonotype was detected only a few times. The V and J genes are TRBV15 and TRBJ2-5; D perhaps matches TRBD2 (6 bases). The CDR3 loop spans 15 amino acids. V lost 6 bases and J 3 bases, leaving 17 bases between the germline ends. CDR1 and CDR2 from the germline V gene are LNHNV and YYDKDF (reference sequence). The CDR3 coding sequence is TGTGCCACCAGTTTAAATAGCGGCAGGGAAGAGACCCAGTACTTC. Translating it yields CATSLNSGREETQYF.

Only a few counts were recorded for this clonotype. This chain connects TRBV7-2 to TRBJ1-5; D is uncertain. CDR3 size: 14 residues. V was clipped by 3 bases and J by 4 bases, with 10 bases between them. Germline V CDR1 and CDR2: SGHTA, FQGNSA. The CDR3 coding sequence is TGTGCCAGCAGCTTGCGATTTGGAAATCAGCCCCAGCATTTT. Its translation: CASSLRFGNQPQHF.

This chain joins TRBV19 and TRBJ2-7; tentatively, D is TRBD1 (6 bases). Trimming removed 3 bases from V and 4 bases from J, with 13 bases in between. The CDR3 is 14 amino acids. Germline CDR1 LNHDA, CDR2 SQIVND (reference sequence). CDR3 sequence reads: CASSMNRVAYEQYF. CDR3 nucleotides: TGTGCCAGTAGTATGAACAGGGTTGCGTACGAGCAGTACTTC.

In DNA, the CDR3 is TGTGCCAGCAGCTTAAGGTTGAGCTCCTATAATTCACCCCTCCACTTT. Its translation: CASSLRLSSYNSPLHF. V gene TRBV7-3 combines with J gene TRBJ1-6; D is ambiguous. V was cut by 1 base and J by 0 bases, with 7 bases left in between. CDR3 length: 16 amino acids. Germline V gene lookup returns CDR1 SGHTA and CDR2 FQGTGA. The whole variable domain, filled in from reference TRBV7-3 and TRBJ1-6, reads GAGVSQTPSNKVTEKGKYVELRCDPISGHTALYWYRQSLGQGPEFLIYFQGTGAADDSGLPNDRFFAVRPEGSVSTLKIQRTERGDSAVYLCASSLRLSSYNSPLHFGNGTRLTVT.

Ten or more counts support this clonotype. V and J are TRBV29-1 and TRBJ1-5; D might be TRBD1 (6 bases). This CDR3 has 13 amino acids. V lost 2 bases and J lost 4, with 9 bases in between. Germline V gene lookup returns CDR1 SQVTM and CDR2 ANQGSEA. The CDR3 DNA reads TGCAGCGTTGAATGGGGGGCTAATCAGCCCCAGCATTTT. This sequence encodes CSVEWGANQPQHF.

The sample holds many counts of this clonotype. This chain links TRBV5-1 with TRBJ2-2; 12 bases are a match to TRBD2. In germline, CDR1 is SGHRS, CDR2 YFSETQ. The CDR3 runs to 18 residues. Trimming cost V 4 bases and J 0 bases; bases outside gene matches: 7. CDR3 protein: CASSPRTSGTANTGELFF. The CDR3, as DNA: TGCGCCAGCAGCCCCCGGACTAGCGGGACGGCGAACACCGGGGAGCTGTTTTTT.

V and J are TRBV2 and TRBJ2-2; 7 bases map to TRBD2. The CDR3 loop spans 15 amino acids. CDR1 and CDR2 from the germline V gene are SNHLY and FYNNEI. V lost 6 bases, J lost 7 bases, and 11 bases stayed unmatched. The CDR3 sequence: CASSKWEGRNGELFF. For the CDR3, the DNA is TGTGCCAGCAGCAAATGGGAGGGCCGGAACGGGGAGCTGTTTTTT. Full variable domain (outside the CDR3, taken from reference TRBV2 and TRBJ2-2): EPEVTQTPSHQVTQMGQEVILRCVPISNHLYFYWYRQILGQKVEFLVSFYNNEISEKSEIFDDQFSVERPDGSNFTLKIRSTKLEDSAMYFCASSKWEGRNGELFFGEGSRLTVL.

This chain joins TRBV2 and TRBJ1-4; possible D gene TRBD1, 5 bases. The V end lost 3 bases, the J end lost 11 bases, and 16 bases lay between the germline ends. The CDR3 spans 14 residues. Germline V CDR1 and CDR2: SNHLY, FYNNEI. The CDR3 DNA sequence: TGTGCCAGCAGTGAGAGCACGGGGGAGGGGAAACTGTTTTTT. Protein sequence: CASSESTGEGKLFF.

Written as DNA, the CDR3 is TGTGCCAGCAGCCTAAAGGGGCATTCACCCCTCCACTTT. This codes for CASSLKGHSPLHF. The chain couples TRBV7-2 to TRBJ1-6; D perhaps matches TRBD1 (5 bases). The CDR3 extends over 13 amino acids. CDR1 is SGHTA and CDR2 is FQGNSA in the germline V gene. Trimming pared 5 bases from V and 8 bases from J, leaving 10 bases between.

This chain connects TRBV7-9 to TRBJ2-6, with 8 bases matching TRBD1. Germline assignment: CDR1 SEHNR and CDR2 FQNEAQ (reference sequence). Trimming removed 3 bases from V and 12 bases from J; junction bases left unmatched: 7. The CDR3 is 14 residues long. DNA for the CDR3: TGTGCCAGCAGCTTGTCGACAGGGGTAAGCGTCCTGACTTTC. Encoded protein: CASSLSTGVSVLTF.

The gene calls are TRBV2 and TRBJ1-5; D is unclear. The V gene's germline CDR1 is SNHLY and CDR2 FYNNEI. The CDR3 sequence is 14 residues long. With 7 bases removed from V and 13 bases from J, the gap between germline ends came to 23 bases. In nucleotides, the CDR3 is TGTGCCAGCAATGTGGGGTCGCACACCGGGGAACAGCATTTT. Encoded protein: CASNVGSHTGEQHF.

The gene calls are TRBV10-2 and TRBJ1-5, with D unresolved. The germline gives CDR1 WSHSY, CDR2 SAAADI. V was clipped by 0 bases and J by 7 bases, with 13 bases between them. This CDR3 is 15 amino acids long. The DNA of the CDR3 is TGCGCCAGCAGTGAGTCTGGAGGCGCGGGCCAGCCCCAGCATTTT. Translating gives CASSESGGAGQPQHF.

This clonotype was counted a single time. V usage is TRBV5-4 and J usage is TRBJ1-6, with D perhaps matching TRBD1 (5 bases). CDR1 and CDR2 (germline): SGHNT, YYREEE (reference sequence). V gave up 7 bases and J gave up 3 bases, with 23 bases separating them. This CDR3 spans 18 amino acids. The CDR3, as DNA: TGTGCCAGCGGAGCGAAGAGCAGGCAGGGCGGCTATAATTCACCCCTCCACTTT. Translating gives CASGAKSRQGGYNSPLHF.

This chain connects TRBV20-1 to TRBJ1-5; 8 bases map to TRBD1. Germline trimming cut 3 bases from V and 11 bases from J; bases unmatched to any gene: 9. Germline V lookup: CDR1 DFQATT, CDR2 SNEGSKA (reference sequence). This CDR3 is 13 amino acids long. CDR3 in DNA: TGCAGTGCTAGGGCCAGGGGGCTAGAGACCCAGCATTTT. This sequence encodes CSARARGLETQHF.

CDR3 region: CASSFSALDSPLHF. DNA of the CDR3: TGTGCCAGCAGCTTTTCCGCCCTCGATTCACCCCTCCACTTT. The chain uses TRBV7-6 and TRBJ1-6; unclear D gene. From germline, CDR1 is SGHVS and CDR2 FNYEAQ. V was cut by 3 bases and J by 8 bases, with 11 bases left in between. The CDR3 totals 14 residues.

The chain joins TRBV7-9 to TRBJ2-5; 7 positions match TRBD1. Trimming at V came to 5 bases and at J to 5 bases, leaving 8 bases not matched to a gene. The CDR3 length is 14 residues. The germline V gene encodes CDR1 SEHNR and CDR2 FQNEAQ (reference sequence). CDR3 sequence (DNA): TGTGCCAGCAGCCGAGGGACAGCTCTGGAGACCCAGTACTTC. Translation gives CASSRGTALETQYF.

This clonotype showed up just a few times. J is TRBJ2-2 and V is TRBV2; D possibly uses TRBD1 or TRBD2 (5 bases each). V shed 9 bases and J shed 7 bases, with 12 bases lying between them. CDR1 SNHLY and CDR2 FYNNEI come from the germline V gene. This CDR3 is built from 12 residues. The CDR3 sequence is CASRDGGGELFF. CDR3 nucleotides: TGTGCCAGTCGGGACGGAGGCGGGGAGCTGTTTTTT.

The rearrangement joins TRBV5-1 to TRBJ2-7, with TRBD2 matching over 8 bases. Germline lookup yields CDR1 SGHRS and CDR2 YFSETQ. Unmatched junction bases numbered 9, after V lost 1 base and J lost 6 bases. The CDR3 length is 15 residues. CDR3 residues: CASSLSGGAFAEQYF. The CDR3 region has the DNA TGCGCCAGCAGCTTGTCGGGGGGGGCGTTCGCCGAGCAGTACTTC.

The genes are TRBV19 and TRBJ1-5, with D possibly matching TRBD1 (5 bases). The CDR3 sequence is 14 residues long. Germline V gives CDR1 LNHDA, CDR2 SQIVND (reference sequence). V was trimmed by 5 bases and J by 11 bases, leaving 19 bases between them. DNA of the CDR3: TGTGCCAGTAGTGCTAGGGGAAAAGGGGAGACCCAGCATTTT. Its translation is CASSARGKGETQHF.

This clonotype was observed once. The gene calls are TRBV6-5 and TRBJ2-3; tentatively, D is TRBD1 (6 bases). Germline CDR1 is MNHEY and CDR2 is SVGAGI. V was cut by 8 bases and J by 6 bases, with 12 bases left in between. The CDR3 runs to 12 residues. The CDR3 spells CASSSGADTQYF. The CDR3 DNA is TGTGCCAGCTCCTCAGGGGCCGATACGCAGTATTTT.

The genes are TRBV29-1 and TRBJ2-5, with D tentatively TRBD2 (5 bases). V lost 6 bases, J lost 1 base, and 12 bases lay in between. Germline loops: CDR1 SQVTM, CDR2 ANQGSEA. This CDR3 is 13 amino acids long. The CDR3 bases are TGCAGCGTCGCCGGGAACCCCCAAGAGACCCAGTACTTC. This translates into CSVAGNPQETQYF.

This clonotype showed up many times. This rearrangement joins TRBV7-9 to TRBJ2-2; 9 nucleotides match TRBD1. V shed 5 bases, J shed 5 bases, and the junction held 21 bases outside the gene matches. The CDR3 contains 20 residues. Germline values: CDR1 SEHNR, CDR2 FQNEAQ (reference sequence). CDR3 amino acids: CASSQRLWTGALGGTGELFF. As DNA, the CDR3 is TGTGCCAGCAGCCAAAGGTTGTGGACAGGGGCCCTCGGAGGGACCGGGGAGCTGTTTTTT.